This record looks at one TCR beta chain sequence and its context. The antigen is not known. Generated by immunoSEQ multiplex PCR, the TCRdb table keeps only in-frame clones and is missing some. The table lists 82,000 or so clones, just under 95% of them singletons, with around 0.7% in the top ten. The data were taken from a study of OX40 agonist ivuxolimab in advanced cancers. Study-level information: The diagnoses of dose-escalation patients were hepatocellular carcinoma, melanoma, renal cell or head and neck cancer. Findings and limits, study-wide: Undetermined was the antigen specificity of the expanded peripheral T cells.

Germline V gene sequence: CDR1 MNHEY, CDR2 SVGAGI. The V gene end was trimmed by 10 bases and the J gene end by 5 bases; junction bases not matched to a gene: 7. This CDR3 is built from 12 residues. The sequence was collected from an adult with an advanced solid tumor such as melanoma, head and neck, liver or kidney cancer. V gene TRBV6-5 combines with J gene TRBJ2-7; 8 nucleotides align to TRBD2. The sequenced sample was CD4+ or CD8+ T cells sorted from blood, obtained in a trial of the OX40 agonist ivuxolimab. The CDR3, as DNA: TGTGCCACCTCGGGAGGGCGGAACGAGCAGTACTTC. This translates into CATSGGRNEQYF.